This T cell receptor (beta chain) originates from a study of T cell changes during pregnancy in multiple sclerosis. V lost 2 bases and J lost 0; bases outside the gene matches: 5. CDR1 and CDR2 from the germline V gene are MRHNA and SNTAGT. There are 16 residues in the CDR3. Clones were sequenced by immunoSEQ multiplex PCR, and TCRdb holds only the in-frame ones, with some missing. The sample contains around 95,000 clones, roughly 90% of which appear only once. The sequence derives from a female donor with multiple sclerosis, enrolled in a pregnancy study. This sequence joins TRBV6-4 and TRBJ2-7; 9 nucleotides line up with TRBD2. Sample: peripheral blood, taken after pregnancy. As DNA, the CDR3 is TGTGCCAGCAGTGACACGGCTAGCGGGATCTCCTACGAGCAGTACTTC. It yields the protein CASSDTASGISYEQYF.